This T cell receptor (beta chain) originates from a study of blood T cell repertoires in COVID-19. Study overall: There were acute and convalescent COVID-19 samples, and they came from the United States, Italy and Spain.

CDR3 size: 13 residues. V lost 9 bases, J lost 4 bases, and 13 bases lay in between. Germline CDR1 reads KGHDR; CDR2 reads SFDVKD. Only in-frame clones appear in the TCRdb table, and some are missing; sequencing was by immunoSEQ multiplex PCR. This sample carries roughly 140,000 clones, 79% of them seen once, and the ten largest clones take under 10%. Material: peripheral blood. The chain is built from TRBV24-1 and TRBJ2-3; TRBD1 is a possible D gene (5 bases). The receptor was isolated from a man aged 45-65 years with active or convalescent COVID-19. The CDR3 DNA reads TGTGCCACCCTTGGGCAAGGGGCAGATACGCAGTATTTT. Protein product: CATLGQGADTQYF.